The 6 T cell receptor beta chains presented below share a single source sample, sequenced in a study of blood T cell repertoires in COVID-19. The data were produced by immunoSEQ multiplex PCR, yet TCRdb's version contains in-frame clones alone and is incomplete. This table has some 160,000 clones, approximately 83% appearing once. Sample: peripheral blood. These TCRs come from a man aged 70 or older with active or convalescent COVID-19.

This sequence joins TRBV5-1 and TRBJ2-7, with TRBD1 matching 9 bases. The CDR3 has 15 amino acids. The ends lost 2 bases at V and 2 bases at J; junction bases unmatched: 5. Germline V CDR1 and CDR2: SGHRS, YFSETQ. CDR3 in amino acids: CASSFGTGRPYEQYF. Here the CDR3 DNA reads TGCGCCAGCAGCTTTGGGACAGGGCGTCCCTACGAGCAGTACTTC.

V is TRBV7-3 and J is TRBJ2-7; the D gene is possibly TRBD2 (6 bases). Germline V CDR1 and CDR2: SGHTA, FQGTGA. This CDR3 is 14 amino acids long. V lost 5 bases and J 3 bases, leaving 14 bases between the germline ends. CDR3 sequence reads: CASSPAGGNYEQYF. Here the CDR3 DNA reads TGTGCCAGCAGCCCGGCCGGAGGGAACTACGAGCAGTACTTC.

The chain employs TRBV6-5 and TRBJ1-5; no definite D call. This CDR3 is built from 14 residues. Germline CDR1 and CDR2: MNHEY and SVGAGI. Trimming removed 7 bases at V and 4 bases at J, with 14 bases between. The CDR3 protein is CASTLRSGNQPQHF. The CDR3 nucleotides are TGTGCCAGCACCCTCCGGAGTGGAAATCAGCCCCAGCATTTT.

This clone is a singleton in its sample. V gene TRBV19 combines with J gene TRBJ2-1; TRBD2 agrees at 15 bases. This CDR3 comprises 18 residues. V shed 4 bases and J 7 bases; nucleotides not matched to a gene: 11. The germline V gene encodes CDR1 LNHDA and CDR2 SQIVND (reference sequence). CDR3 nucleotide sequence: TGTGCCAGTAGTACCAACCCGGGACTAGCGGGAGGTAGTAATGAGCAGTTCTTC. It codes for CASSTNPGLAGGSNEQFF.

The chain recombines TRBV30 with TRBJ1-3, with unresolved D. Trimming removed 8 bases at V and 3 bases at J, with 17 bases between. Germline lookup yields CDR1 GTSNPN and CDR2 SVGIG (reference sequence). The CDR3 runs 14 residues. The CDR3 region is CAGSRSAYGNTIYF. The CDR3 nucleotides read TGTGCCGGTAGTAGGAGCGCGTATGGAAACACCATATATTTT.

The chain couples TRBV6-2 or TRBV6-3 to TRBJ2-7; possible D gene TRBD1, 6 bases. The CDR3 has 14 residues. The germline V gene has CDR1 MNHEY and CDR2 SVGEGT. Trimming cost V 7 bases and J 4 bases, with 17 bases left between them. The CDR3 nucleotides are TGTGCCAGCACCCCGGACAGCGCCGGATACGAGCAGTACTTC. This encodes CASTPDSAGYEQYF.